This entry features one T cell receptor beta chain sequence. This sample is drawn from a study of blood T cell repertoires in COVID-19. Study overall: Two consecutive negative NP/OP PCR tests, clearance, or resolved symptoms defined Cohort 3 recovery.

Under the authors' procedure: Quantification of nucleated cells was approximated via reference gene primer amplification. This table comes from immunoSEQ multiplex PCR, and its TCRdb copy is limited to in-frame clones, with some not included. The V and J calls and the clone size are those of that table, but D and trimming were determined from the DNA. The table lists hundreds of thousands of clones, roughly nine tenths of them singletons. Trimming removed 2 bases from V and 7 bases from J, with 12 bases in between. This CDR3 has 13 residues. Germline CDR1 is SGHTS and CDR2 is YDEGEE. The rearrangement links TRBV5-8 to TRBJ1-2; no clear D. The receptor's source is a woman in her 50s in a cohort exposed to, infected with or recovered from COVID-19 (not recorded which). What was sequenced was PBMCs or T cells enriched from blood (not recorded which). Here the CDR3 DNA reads TGTGCCAGCAGCTTTCGACTTCCAGTTGGCTACACCTTC. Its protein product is CASSFRLPVGYTF.